This paragraph covers one TCR beta chain sequence. The data are from a study of blood T cell repertoires in COVID-19. Study at large: Material from acute and convalescent COVID-19 was sourced from the United States, Italy and Spain. T cells, B-cell-depleted T cells, or PBMCs supplied cDNA or gDNA.

In the authors' workflow: Amplification from reference gene primers served as the basis for estimated nucleated cell counts. Clones were sequenced by immunoSEQ multiplex PCR, and TCRdb holds only the in-frame ones, with some missing. D and trimming come from the DNA, and the V and J calls and clone size come from that table. This sample has a few hundred thousand clones; 70% to 90% occur once, and the top ten carry more than 0.7%. V gave up 4 bases and J gave up 7 bases; unmatched junction bases: 7. The CDR3 totals 14 residues. Per the germline V gene, CDR1 is KGHDR and CDR2 is SFDVKD. The specimen sequenced was peripheral blood. This chain uses TRBV24-1 with TRBJ2-5; 8 bases are shared with TRBD2. The TCR was taken from a man younger than 30 with COVID-19, enrolled during active disease. Here the CDR3 reads CATSEGTRGGTQYF. DNA of the CDR3: TGTGCCACCAGTGAGGGGACTAGAGGCGGGACCCAGTACTTC.